This passage covers 8 T cell receptor beta chains from one sample sequenced in a study of T cell responses to AZD1222 COVID-19 vaccine. Clones were read by immunoSEQ multiplex PCR, and TCRdb kept only the in-frame ones, dropping some. The sample has more than 85,000 clones, about nine tenths seen once. This material consisted of peripheral blood, taken on day 0 of AZD1222 vaccination. The origin of the receptors is an adult in good health.

Of note for this clone: At one of its ends the junction is not consistent with the germline gene, which may arise from a read error. The chain uses TRBV7-7 and TRBJ2-5, with 15 bases matching TRBD2. The germline gives CDR1 SSHAT, CDR2 FNYEAQ (reference sequence). The CDR3 is 15 amino acids. This CDR3 reads CASSRGLAGGVTQYF. For the CDR3, the DNA is TGTGCTAGCAGCCGCGGACTAGCGGGGGGGGTGACCCAGTACTTC.

This clone showed up just once. The chain carries TRBV5-4 and TRBJ2-3, with 8 bases fitting TRBD2. CDR1 SGHNT and CDR2 YYREEE come from the germline V gene (reference sequence). The length of the CDR3 is 16 residues. J lost 2 bases, V lost 4 bases, and 9 bases had no gene match. CDR3 DNA: TGTGCCAGCAGCGTAAAAGCGGGAGCTCCCACAGATACGCAGTATTTT. It yields the protein CASSVKAGAPTDTQYF.

This chain uses TRBV9 with TRBJ1-2; D is uncertain. The CDR3 extends over 14 amino acids. V was pared by 4 bases and J by 7 bases, with 17 bases between. CDR1 is SGDLS, CDR2 YYNGEE, per germline. The CDR3 DNA reads TGTGCCAGCAGCCCCTCGGGATTGGTAGGTGGCTACACCTTC. Protein sequence: CASSPSGLVGGYTF. Filled out from reference TRBV9 and TRBJ1-2, the complete variable domain reads DSGVTQTPKHLITATGQRVTLRCSPRSGDLSVYWYQQSLDQGLQFLIQYYNGEERAKGNILERFSAQQFPDLHSELNLSSLELGDSALYFCASSPSGLVGGYTFGSGTRLTVV.

The rearrangement joins TRBV7-9 to TRBJ1-1, with no clear D. CDR3 length: 12 residues. Trimming removed 5 bases from V and 8 bases from J, with 12 bases in between. The germline V gene has CDR1 SEHNR and CDR2 FQNEAQ (reference sequence). CDR3 in amino acids: CASSKGTPEAFF. Here the CDR3 DNA reads TGTGCCAGCAGCAAAGGCACGCCCGAAGCTTTCTTT.

The chain has TRBV4-2 and TRBJ2-1; 10 nucleotides align to TRBD1. Trimming removed 0 bases from V and 8 bases from J; junction bases left unmatched: 7. The CDR3 has 16 residues. Germline CDR1 and CDR2: LGHNA and YNFKEQ. The CDR3 protein is CASSQESGQGDDEQFF. CDR3 nucleotides: TGTGCCAGCAGCCAAGAATCCGGACAGGGGGACGATGAGCAGTTCTTC.

The chain couples TRBV19 to TRBJ1-1; no firm D call. Deletions cut 3 bases from V and 12 bases from J, with 14 bases between. The germline gives CDR1 LNHDA, CDR2 SQIVND (reference sequence). This CDR3 has 12 amino acids. The CDR3 region is CASSIRDFWTFF. In DNA form, the CDR3 reads TGTGCCAGTAGTATTAGGGATTTCTGGACTTTCTTT.

This chain links TRBV5-6 with TRBJ1-2; D unclear. CDR1 is SGHDT and CDR2 is YYEEEE in the germline V gene. Between the trimmed V and J ends, which lost 0 bases and 1 base, there was a span of 4 bases. This CDR3 has 13 residues. CDR3 in amino acids: CASSLGNNYGYTF. The CDR3 DNA sequence: TGTGCCAGCAGCTTGGGGAATAACTATGGCTACACCTTC.

The gene calls are TRBV10-3 and TRBJ2-1; D is possibly TRBD2 (6 bases). The ends were cut back, 9 bases at V and 7 bases at J, with 16 bases in the middle. Germline CDR1 is ENHRY and CDR2 is SYGVKD. CDR3 length: 13 residues. CDR3 bases: TGTGCCATGGGGCAGGACGGGGGAAATGAGCAGTTCTTC. Translation gives CAMGQDGGNEQFF.